Sequencing of this T cell receptor beta chain was carried out in a study of CD8+ T cells in alopecia areata. In each case, RNA was isolated and then reverse transcribed into cDNA as the sequencing template. The data were produced by immunoSEQ multiplex PCR, yet TCRdb's version contains in-frame clones alone and is incomplete. Among under 250,000 clones, around 62% were seen once, and the ten largest hold around 0.44%. The CDR3 is 13 amino acids. CDR1 and CDR2 from the germline V gene are SGHRS and YFSETQ. J was trimmed by 1 base and V by 7 bases; bases with no gene match: 3. This TCR was recovered from a human donor with alopecia areata. The sample here was CD4+ T cells sorted from blood, taken at week 0. This chain connects TRBV5-1 to TRBJ2-7, with 9 nucleotides matching TRBD1. The CDR3 loop is CASGTGHSYEQYF. CDR3 nucleotides: TGCGCCAGCGGGACAGGGCATTCCTACGAGCAGTACTTC.